Below are 2 T cell receptor beta chains sequenced from a single sample in a study of radiation and T cells in renal cell carcinoma. Time point of the sample: baseline pretreatment blood. The treatment: 15 Gy SBRT to primary tumor, nephrectomy 4 weeks later. Sequencing used immunoSEQ multiplex PCR; TCRdb keeps in-frame clones, though not all of them. The table records some 120,000 clones, roughly 80% of them present only once. This sample comprised blood, obtained from a patient whose treatment included radiotherapy and nephrectomy. These receptors were collected from a woman between 55 and 75 years old with renal cell carcinoma.

This clone occurred once. This chain connects TRBV6-1 to TRBJ2-7; D may be TRBD1 (5 bases). This CDR3 comprises 15 residues. Germline V gene lookup returns CDR1 MNHNS and CDR2 SASEGT. V was pared by 3 bases and J by 0 bases, with 12 bases between. In nucleotides, the CDR3 is TGTGCCAGCAGTGAGCAGGGTCTCGGCTCCTACGAGCAGTACTTC. It is translated as CASSEQGLGSYEQYF.

J is TRBJ1-4 and V is TRBV27; no clear D. V was pared by 8 bases and J by 4 bases, with 14 bases between. Germline V lookup: CDR1 MNHEY, CDR2 SMNVEV (reference sequence). The CDR3 covers 14 residues. CDR3 nucleotide sequence: TGTGCCAGCGGTCTTTGGGCATATAATGAAAAACTGTTTTTT. Its translation is CASGLWAYNEKLFF.